These T cell receptor beta chains were read from a single sample in a study of blood T cell repertoires in COVID-19. Some clones are missing from TCRdb's copy, which holds only in-frame ones; the method was immunoSEQ multiplex PCR. The top ten clones hold over 1.2% of a sample with around 110,000 clones, about 85% of them seen once. Sequencing input: peripheral blood. The receptors derive from a man aged 40-49 years with acute or convalescent COVID-19. The CDR3 runs from the conserved cysteine through the conserved F or W. D genes are given only for firm matches. Only some rows state a clone size, as once, few, many or a class for expanded clones.

-,TRBV30,-,TRBJ2-1,TGTGCCTGGATTCGCTATGTGACAGCTGGCAATGAGCAGTTCTTC,CAWIRYVTAGNEQFF
-,TRBV7-2,TRBD2,TRBJ2-1,TGTGCCAGCAGCTTAGCGGGACTAGCGGGGGGCCCTGAGCAGTTCTTC,CASSLAGLAGGPEQFF
-,TRBV5-1,-,TRBJ2-7,TGCGCCAGCAGCCGGGTCCAGGGGCCTTCCTACGAGCAGTACTTC,CASSRVQGPSYEQYF
-,TRBV27,-,TRBJ1-4,TGTGCCAGCAGTTACAACGGGGGAGCAACTAATGAAAAACTGTTTTTT,CASSYNGGATNEKLFF
-,TRBV5-4,-,TRBJ1-2,TGTGCCAGCAGAGCGGACAGATTTTATGGCTACACCTTC,CASRADRFYGYTF
-,TRBV5-4,TRBD2,TRBJ2-5,TGTGCCAGCAGCTTGAAGCGGGGGGGCCCTTTAGAGACCCAGTACTTC,CASSLKRGGPLETQYF
-,TRBV18,TRBD1,TRBJ2-7,TGTGCCAGCTCGCGAGGGACAGGGGGCGAGCAGTACTTC,CASSRGTGGEQYF
-,TRBV7-8,-,TRBJ1-1,TGTGCCAGCAGCCTGACGGGCGGGACGTACACTGAAGCTTTCTTT,CASSLTGGTYTEAFF
-,TRBV6-2/TRBV6-3,TRBD1,TRBJ1-2,TGTGCCAGCAGTCGGGACAGGGGAAGCTATGGCTACACCTTC,CASSRDRGSYGYTF
-,TRBV27,TRBD1,TRBJ2-7,TGTGCCAGCAGAAGCCATAGGGGACAGAAATTTTACGAGCAGTACTTC,CASRSHRGQKFYEQYF
once,TRBV19,TRBD1,TRBJ2-6,TGTGCCAGTAGGGGGACAGGGGTTTTCTCTGGGGCCAACGTCCTGACTTTC,CASRGTGVFSGANVLTF
-,TRBV4-3,TRBD2,TRBJ2-1,TGCGCCAGCAGCCAATTTCTAGCGGGGGTTCTCTACAATGAGCAGTTCTTC,CASSQFLAGVLYNEQFF
-,TRBV27,-,TRBJ2-1,TGTGCCAGCAGCCCCGGGACTGTTAATGAGCAGTTCTTC,CASSPGTVNEQFF
-,TRBV10-3,-,TRBJ1-1,TGTGCCATCAGTGAGCCCACGGTGGAGAGGGCTTTCTTT,CAISEPTVERAFF
once,TRBV7-3,-,TRBJ2-1,TGTGCCAGCAGCCCTCAAGGGGGAGCAGCCTACAATGAGCAGTTCTTC,CASSPQGGAAYNEQFF
-,TRBV6-5,-,TRBJ2-5,TGTGCCAGCAGTTACCTGGGGGGACGGGGGGAGACCCAGTACTTC,CASSYLGGRGETQYF
-,TRBV7-6,TRBD2,TRBJ2-1,TGTGCCAGCAGCCCGGGACTAGCGGGGAACAATGAGCAGTTCTTC,CASSPGLAGNNEQFF
once,TRBV28,TRBD2,TRBJ2-7,TGTGCCAGCAGTTCCGCAGCGGGAATATCTCGCCCTTGGCACGAGCAGTACTTC,CASSSAAGISRPWHEQYF
-,TRBV4-1,-,TRBJ2-1,TGCGCCAGCAGCCAAGATCCGGGAGTCTCCTACAATGAGCAGTTCTTC,CASSQDPGVSYNEQFF
-,TRBV2,-,TRBJ2-3,TGTGCCAGCAGGCGGACTCAGGTAGATACGCAGTATTTT,CASRRTQVDTQYF
-,TRBV27,-,TRBJ2-7,TGTGCCAGCAGTCCTCGACAGGCCTCCCATTACGAGCAGTACTTC,CASSPRQASHYEQYF
-,TRBV29-1,-,TRBJ1-1,TGCAGCGTCACGACTCTTCAACAGGGACCAGCTTTCTTT,CSVTTLQQGPAFF
-,TRBV6-6,TRBD2,TRBJ2-5,TGTGCCAGCAGCCGTGGGGCTAGCGGACAAGAGACCCAGTACTTC,CASSRGASGQETQYF
-,TRBV5-1,-,TRBJ2-3,TGCGCCAGCAGCTTGGCCCAAGATACGCAGTATTTT,CASSLAQDTQYF
-,TRBV5-1,-,TRBJ1-1,TGCGCCAGCAAGCCATCTTTAACAGAACGAACTGAAGCTTTCTTT,CASKPSLTERTEAFF
-,TRBV27,-,TRBJ1-1,TGTGCCTCGCAACAGGGATTGAAAGCTTTCTTT,CASQQGLKAFF
-,TRBV7-6,TRBD1,TRBJ1-5,TGTGCCAGCAGCCAGGGGACAGGGAGGGATCAGCCCCAGCATTTT,CASSQGTGRDQPQHF
-,TRBV29-1,-,TRBJ1-1,TGCAGCGTACAGGGAATCAACACTGAAGCTTTCTTT,CSVQGINTEAFF
-,TRBV6-5,-,TRBJ1-1,TGTGCCAGCAGTCACAGCAGTACGGCTTTCTTT,CASSHSSTAFF
once,TRBV10-3,TRBD2,TRBJ2-3,TGTGCCATCAGCCTTAGCGGGGGGGCGAGCACAGATACGCAGTATTTT,CAISLSGGASTDTQYF
-,TRBV21-1,-,TRBJ2-3,TGTGCCAGCAGCAAACCTCTCACAGATACGCAGTATTTT,CASSKPLTDTQYF
-,TRBV4-2,TRBD1,TRBJ2-3,TGTGCCAGCAGCCAAGATCCCGGACAGGGCGGGACAGATACGCAGTATTTT,CASSQDPGQGGTDTQYF
-,TRBV12-3/TRBV12-4,TRBD2,TRBJ2-1,TGTGCCAGCAGGCCCTCCGGGACTAGTTTTCAGTTCTTC,CASRPSGTSFQFF
-,TRBV21-1,-,TRBJ2-1,TGTGCCAGCAGCAAACGGCGGGGGGTTAGCTCCTACAATGAGCAGTTCTTC,CASSKRRGVSSYNEQFF
-,TRBV5-1,-,TRBJ2-3,TGCGCCAGCAGCCCGCCCGGGTATACGCAGTATTTT,CASSPPGYTQYF
-,TRBV11-2,-,TRBJ2-1,TGTGCCAGCAGACTACGTCGGGTGGGGGGGGCCCCCCCGGGGCAGTTCTTC,CASRLRRVGGAPPGQFF
-,TRBV7-9,TRBD1,TRBJ1-5,TGTGCCAGCAGCCAAGGACAGGGGGTAAGCCCCCAGCATTTT,CASSQGQGVSPQHF
-,TRBV2,TRBD1,TRBJ2-1,TGTGCCAGCGGGCTAGGGGACAGTTACAATGAGCAGTTCTTC,CASGLGDSYNEQFF
-,TRBV11-2,-,TRBJ2-1,TGTGCCAGCAGCCCGGACTGGACTAACAATGAGCAGTTCTTC,CASSPDWTNNEQFF
-,TRBV7-8,TRBD1,TRBJ2-1,TGTGCCAGCAGCCTACAGGCCTTTTCCGGGACAGGAGTGTACAATGAGCAGTTCTTC,CASSLQAFSGTGVYNEQFF
-,TRBV27,TRBD1,TRBJ1-1,TGTGCCAGCAGAGGGACAGACAACACTGAAGCTTTCTTT,CASRGTDNTEAFF
-,TRBV19,-,TRBJ2-2,TGTGCCAGTACCCTCCTAGTAGGTCTAAGGACCGGGGAGCTGTTTTTT,CASTLLVGLRTGELFF
-,TRBV11-2,-,TRBJ2-7,TGTGCCAGCAGCCCGACAGGGAGGTCCTACGAGCAGTACTTC,CASSPTGRSYEQYF
once,TRBV30,-,TRBJ2-1,TGTGCCTGGAGTCCCCTCCCCGGGGAGCCCTCCTACAATGAGCAGTTCTTC,CAWSPLPGEPSYNEQFF
once,TRBV11-2,TRBD2,TRBJ2-7,TGTGCCAGCAGCGTTGGGACTAGCGGTTCCTACGAGCAGTACTTC,CASSVGTSGSYEQYF
once,TRBV7-9,TRBD2,TRBJ2-1,TGTGCCAGCAGTCCCGGAGGAGCGGGGGGGCGGGTCAATGAGCAGTTCTTC,CASSPGGAGGRVNEQFF